The entry below describes one T cell receptor beta chain. The antigen is not known. This entry belongs to a study of T cell responses to AZD1222 COVID-19 vaccine. General study results and limits: There were mostly white British donors and more females than males, and clonal diversity was possibly underestimated. Spike-wide coverage was observed for vaccine-associated CD4 TCRs, with dominant responses at 160-218 and 743-854.

Clones were sequenced by immunoSEQ multiplex PCR, and TCRdb holds only the in-frame ones, with some missing. Here the sample spans under 200,000 clones, about nine tenths being singletons. The CDR3 length is 14 residues. CDR1 and CDR2 (germline): SEHNR, FQNEAQ (reference sequence). V dropped 2 bases and J dropped 8 bases, with 13 bases sitting between them. This receptor was obtained from an adult in good health. The chain links TRBV7-9 to TRBJ2-4, with D perhaps being TRBD1 or TRBD2 (5 bases each). The sequencing here drew on peripheral blood, taken on day 0 of AZD1222 vaccination. CDR3 loop: CASSLRAGTDIQYF. Here the CDR3 DNA reads TGTGCCAGCAGCTTACGTGCAGGGACGGACATTCAGTACTTC.